This TCR beta chain comes out of a study of OX40 agonist ivuxolimab in advanced cancers. Study at large: Ivuxolimab, an antibody acting as an agonist of OX40 (CD134), was used to treat patients. Treatment received earlier with anti-PD-1, anti-PD-L1 or anti-CTLA-4 agents was allowed, and approximately 44% had some.

A word on this clone: The target antigen is unknown.

The table came from immunoSEQ multiplex PCR; TCRdb's copy has only in-frame clones and leaves some out. Among tens of thousands of clones listed, around 88% were seen once. Whole-study findings and limits: There was clonal expansion of CD4+ and CD8+ blood T cells by week 6 at 0.1 to 3.0 mg/kg.

Trimming cost V 0 bases and J 1 base, with 12 bases left between them. Per germline, CDR1 LNHNV and CDR2 YYDKDF (reference sequence). The CDR3 contains 16 residues. This chain connects TRBV15 to TRBJ1-1, with D tentatively TRBD1 (5 bases). The sample consisted of CD4+ or CD8+ T cells sorted from blood, taken in a trial of the OX40 agonist ivuxolimab. The TCR comes from an adult with an advanced solid tumor such as melanoma, head and neck, liver or kidney cancer. CDR3 amino acids: CATSRDLRQKNTEAFF. CDR3 nucleotides: TGTGCCACCAGCAGAGATCTGAGACAGAAGAACACTGAAGCTTTCTTT. The full variable domain, rest sourced from reference TRBV15 and TRBJ1-1, is DAMVIQNPRYQVTQFGKPVTLSCSQTLNHNVMYWYQQKSSQAPKLLFHYYDKDFNNEADTPDNFQSRRPNTSFCFLDIRSPGLGDTAMYLCATSRDLRQKNTEAFFGQGTRLTVV.